One sample yielded the 2 T cell receptor beta chains listed below, sequenced in a study of CD4 T cells in relation to SARS-CoV-2 and coronaviruses. Assay used: immunoSEQ multiplex PCR; TCRdb lists only in-frame clones, some missing. The data show 20,000 to 25,000 clones, 76% seen once. Before the COVID-19 pandemic, during about 2010-2018, CD4+ T cells were taken from unexposed donors. The cells were cultured for less than twelve days before CD4+ T cells were isolated. These receptors' antigens are unknown. Sample: CD4+ T cells from PBMCs, cultured in vitro. The receptors shown here come from a human donor in good health.

This chain joins TRBV7-9 and TRBJ1-1; D unresolved. Germline V CDR1 and CDR2: SEHNR, FQNEAQ (reference sequence). Trimming removed 2 bases at V and 1 base at J, with 2 bases between. CDR3 length: 12 residues. The CDR3 protein is CASSLQNTEAFF. The CDR3 DNA sequence: TGTGCCAGCAGCTTACAGAACACTGAAGCTTTCTTT.

V and J are TRBV19 and TRBJ1-1, with 7 bases matching TRBD1. V lost 3 bases to trimming and J lost 0 bases; unmatched junction nucleotides: 4. CDR1 LNHDA and CDR2 SQIVND come from the germline V gene (reference sequence). CDR3 length: 15 amino acids. The CDR3, as DNA: TGTGCCAGTAGTATCACAGGGGTCATGAACACTGAAGCTTTCTTT. Amino acid sequence: CASSITGVMNTEAFF.